The clone carrying this T cell receptor (beta chain) was observed once. The data were taken from a study of blood T cell repertoires in COVID-19. The overall study: Researchers got acute and convalescent COVID-19 samples from the United States, Italy and Spain. PBMCs, B-cell-depleted T cells, or T cells provided the cDNA or gDNA that made up the material.

The CDR3 is 15 amino acids. Trimming at V came to 6 bases and at J to 1 base, leaving 5 bases not matched to a gene. Germline lookup yields CDR1 MNHEY and CDR2 SVGAGI. Per the original methods: Amplification from reference gene primers served as the basis for estimated nucleated cell counts. Sequenced by immunoSEQ multiplex PCR; TCRdb stores in-frame clones only, minus some. The V and J calls and clone size are taken from that table; D and trimming were inferred from the DNA. The sample contains around 140,000 clones, around 84% of which appear only once. The chain carries TRBV6-5 and TRBJ2-7; 11 bases line up with TRBD2. This receptor was taken from a human donor in a cohort sampled during active COVID-19. Sequencing used peripheral blood. The CDR3 here is CASRSIAGGSYEQYV. CDR3 in DNA: TGTGCCAGCAGATCCATAGCGGGAGGGTCCTACGAGCAGTACGTC.